This TCR beta chain was recorded in a study of blood T cell repertoires in COVID-19. Trimming removed 6 bases from V and 0 bases from J; junction bases left unmatched: 11. CDR1 MDHEN and CDR2 SYDVKM come from the germline V gene. The CDR3 sequence is 17 residues long. TCRdb's copy holds only in-frame clones and misses some; the assay was immunoSEQ multiplex PCR. The sample shows under 300,000 clones, about 88% of them seen only once. Sample: peripheral blood. This sequence originates from a human donor with COVID-19, enrolled during active disease. The donor label of this sample is uncertain. This chain links TRBV28 with TRBJ1-5, with 7 bases fitting TRBD1. The CDR3 nucleotides read TGTGCCAGCAGCGGGCCGACAGGGAGTTATAGCAATCAGCCCCAGCATTTT. Translation gives CASSGPTGSYSNQPQHF.